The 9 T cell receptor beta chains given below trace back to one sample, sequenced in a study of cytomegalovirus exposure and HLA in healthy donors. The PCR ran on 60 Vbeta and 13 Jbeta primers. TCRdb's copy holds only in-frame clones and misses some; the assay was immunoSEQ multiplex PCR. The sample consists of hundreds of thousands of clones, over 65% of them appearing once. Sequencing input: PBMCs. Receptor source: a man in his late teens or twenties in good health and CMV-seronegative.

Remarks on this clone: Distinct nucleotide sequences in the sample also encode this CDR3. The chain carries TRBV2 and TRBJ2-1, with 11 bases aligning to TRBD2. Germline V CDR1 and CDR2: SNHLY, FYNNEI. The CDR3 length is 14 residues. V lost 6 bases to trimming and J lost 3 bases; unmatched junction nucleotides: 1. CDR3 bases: TGTGCCAGCAGGGGACTAGCGGACTACAATGAGCAGTTCTTC. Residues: CASRGLADYNEQFF.

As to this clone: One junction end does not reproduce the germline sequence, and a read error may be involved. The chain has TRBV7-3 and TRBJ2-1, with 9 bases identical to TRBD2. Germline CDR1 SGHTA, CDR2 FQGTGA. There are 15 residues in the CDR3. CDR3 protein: CSSSLTSLAGNEQFF. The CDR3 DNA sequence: TGTTCCAGCAGCTTAACGTCCCTAGCGGGGAATGAGCAGTTCTTC.

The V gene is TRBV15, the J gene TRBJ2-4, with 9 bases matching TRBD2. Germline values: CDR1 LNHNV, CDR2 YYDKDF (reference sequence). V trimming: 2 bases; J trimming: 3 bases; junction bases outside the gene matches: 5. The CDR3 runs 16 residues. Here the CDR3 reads CATSRPAGGGKNIQYF. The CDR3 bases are TGTGCCACCAGCAGACCGGCGGGGGGGGGCAAAAACATTCAGTACTTC.

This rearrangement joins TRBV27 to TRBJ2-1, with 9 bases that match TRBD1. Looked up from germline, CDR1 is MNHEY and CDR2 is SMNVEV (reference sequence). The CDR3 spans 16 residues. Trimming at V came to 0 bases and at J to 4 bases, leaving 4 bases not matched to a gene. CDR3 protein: CASSLSGTGIYNEQFF. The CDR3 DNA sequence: TGTGCCAGCAGTTTATCCGGGACAGGGATTTACAATGAGCAGTTCTTC.

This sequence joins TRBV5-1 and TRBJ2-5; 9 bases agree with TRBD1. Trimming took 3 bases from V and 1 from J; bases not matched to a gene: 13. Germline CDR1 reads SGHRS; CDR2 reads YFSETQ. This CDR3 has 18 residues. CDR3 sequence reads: CASSSVPGGQGTQETQYF. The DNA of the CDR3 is TGCGCCAGCAGCTCGGTCCCCGGGGGACAGGGAACCCAAGAGACCCAGTACTTC.

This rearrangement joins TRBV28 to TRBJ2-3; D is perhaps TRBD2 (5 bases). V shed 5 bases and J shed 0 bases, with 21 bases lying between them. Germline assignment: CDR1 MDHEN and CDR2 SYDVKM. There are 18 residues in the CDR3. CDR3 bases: TGTGCCAGCAGTCCGACGCTCCTGGACTGGATTAGCACAGATACGCAGTATTTT. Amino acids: CASSPTLLDWISTDTQYF.

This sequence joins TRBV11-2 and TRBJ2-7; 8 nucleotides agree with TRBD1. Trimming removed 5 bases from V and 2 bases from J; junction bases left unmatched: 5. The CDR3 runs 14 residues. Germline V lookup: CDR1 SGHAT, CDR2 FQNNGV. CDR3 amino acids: CASSLRTGPYEQYF. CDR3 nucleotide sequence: TGTGCCAGCAGCCTACGGACAGGGCCCTACGAGCAGTACTTC.

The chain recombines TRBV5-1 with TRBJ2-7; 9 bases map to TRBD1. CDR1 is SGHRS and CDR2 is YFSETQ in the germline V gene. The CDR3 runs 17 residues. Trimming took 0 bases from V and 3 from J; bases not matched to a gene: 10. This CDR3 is CASSLVGQGAVIYEQYF. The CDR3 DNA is TGCGCCAGCAGCTTGGTGGGACAGGGTGCGGTTATCTACGAGCAGTACTTC. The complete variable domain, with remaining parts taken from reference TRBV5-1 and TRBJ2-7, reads KAGVTQTPRYLIKTRGQQVTLSCSPISGHRSVSWYQQTPGQGLQFLFEYFSETQRNKGNFPGRFSGRQFSNSRSEMNVSTLELGDSALYLCASSLVGQGAVIYEQYFGPGTRLTVT.

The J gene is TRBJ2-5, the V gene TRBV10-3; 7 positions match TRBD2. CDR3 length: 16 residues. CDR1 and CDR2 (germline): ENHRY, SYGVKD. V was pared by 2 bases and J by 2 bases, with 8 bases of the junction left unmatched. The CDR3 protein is CAISEQPGAGQETQYF. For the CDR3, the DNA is TGTGCCATCAGTGAGCAACCGGGAGCGGGGCAAGAGACCCAGTACTTC.